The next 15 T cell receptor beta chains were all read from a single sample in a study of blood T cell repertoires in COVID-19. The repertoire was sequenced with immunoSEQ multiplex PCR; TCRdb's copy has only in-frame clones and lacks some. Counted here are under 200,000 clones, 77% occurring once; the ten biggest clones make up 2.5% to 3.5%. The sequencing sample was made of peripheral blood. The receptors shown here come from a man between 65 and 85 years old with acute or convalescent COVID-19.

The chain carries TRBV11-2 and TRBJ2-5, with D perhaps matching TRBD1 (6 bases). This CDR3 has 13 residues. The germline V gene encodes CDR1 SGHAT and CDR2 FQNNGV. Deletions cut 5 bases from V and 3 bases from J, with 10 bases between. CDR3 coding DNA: TGTGCCAGCAGCGGACAGCTCGAAGAGACCCAGTACTTC. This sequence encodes CASSGQLEETQYF.

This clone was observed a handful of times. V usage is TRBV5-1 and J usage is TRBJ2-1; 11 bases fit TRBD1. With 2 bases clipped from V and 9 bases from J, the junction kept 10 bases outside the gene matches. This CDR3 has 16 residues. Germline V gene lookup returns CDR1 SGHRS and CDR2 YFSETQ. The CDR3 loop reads CASSFDGQGAPGEQFF. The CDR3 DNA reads TGCGCCAGCAGCTTCGATGGACAGGGGGCGCCGGGTGAGCAGTTCTTC. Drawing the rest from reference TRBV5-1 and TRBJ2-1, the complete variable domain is KAGVTQTPRYLIKTRGQQVTLSCSPISGHRSVSWYQQTPGQGLQFLFEYFSETQRNKGNFPGRFSGRQFSNSRSEMNVSTLELGDSALYLCASSFDGQGAPGEQFFGPGTRLTVL.

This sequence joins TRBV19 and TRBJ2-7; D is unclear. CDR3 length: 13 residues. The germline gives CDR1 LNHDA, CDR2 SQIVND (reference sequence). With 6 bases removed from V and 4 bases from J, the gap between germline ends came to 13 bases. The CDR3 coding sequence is TGTGCCAGTAGCCGCTTTTCGACATACGAGCAGTACTTC. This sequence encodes CASSRFSTYEQYF.

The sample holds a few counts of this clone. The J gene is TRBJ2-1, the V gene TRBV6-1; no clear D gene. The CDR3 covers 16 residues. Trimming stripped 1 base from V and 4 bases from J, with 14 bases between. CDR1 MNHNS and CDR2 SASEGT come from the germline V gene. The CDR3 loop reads CASSEDDTQNYNEQFF. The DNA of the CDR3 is TGTGCCAGCAGTGAAGATGACACCCAGAATTACAATGAGCAGTTCTTC.

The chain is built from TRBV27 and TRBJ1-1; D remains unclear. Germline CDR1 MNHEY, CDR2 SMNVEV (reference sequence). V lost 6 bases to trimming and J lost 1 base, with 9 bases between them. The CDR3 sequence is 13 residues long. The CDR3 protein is CASSVGGNTEAFF. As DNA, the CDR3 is TGTGCCAGCAGCGTTGGAGGGAACACTGAAGCTTTCTTT.

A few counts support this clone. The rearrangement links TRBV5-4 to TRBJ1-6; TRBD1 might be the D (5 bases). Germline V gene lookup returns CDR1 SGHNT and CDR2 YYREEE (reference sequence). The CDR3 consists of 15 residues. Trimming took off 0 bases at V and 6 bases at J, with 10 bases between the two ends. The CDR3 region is CASSLASGGNSPLHF. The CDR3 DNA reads TGTGCCAGCAGCTTGGCCTCGGGGGGTAATTCACCCCTCCACTTT.

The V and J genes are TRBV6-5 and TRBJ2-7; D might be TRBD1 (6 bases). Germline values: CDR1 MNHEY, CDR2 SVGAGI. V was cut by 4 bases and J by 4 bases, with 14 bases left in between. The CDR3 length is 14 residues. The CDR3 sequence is CASSSTGLIYEQYF. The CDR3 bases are TGTGCCAGCAGTTCTACAGGGCTCATTTACGAGCAGTACTTC.

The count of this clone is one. The DNA of the CDR3 is TGTGCCAGCAGTTTAGGGACAGGGGTCACTGAAGCTTTCTTT. Amino acid sequence: CASSLGTGVTEAFF. The V gene is TRBV27, the J gene TRBJ1-1; 10 bases map to TRBD1. Germline trimming cut 2 bases from V and 4 bases from J; bases unmatched to any gene: 1. The CDR3 is made up of 14 amino acids. Germline V gene lookup returns CDR1 MNHEY and CDR2 SMNVEV (reference sequence).

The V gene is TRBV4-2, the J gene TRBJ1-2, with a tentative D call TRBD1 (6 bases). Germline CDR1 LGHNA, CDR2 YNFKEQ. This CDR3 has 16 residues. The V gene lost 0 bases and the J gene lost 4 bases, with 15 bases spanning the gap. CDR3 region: CASSQDPRTESYGYTF. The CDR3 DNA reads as TGTGCCAGCAGCCAAGACCCTCGGACAGAATCCTATGGCTACACCTTC.

The CDR3 sequence: CASSPWASGETQYF. The CDR3 nucleotides read TGTGCCAGCAGCCCTTGGGCCTCAGGGGAGACCCAGTACTTC. V and J are TRBV28 and TRBJ2-5, with TRBD1 as a possible D gene (5 bases). The length of the CDR3 is 14 residues. The germline V and J ends were trimmed by 6 bases and 5 bases, with 16 bases remaining between them. Germline CDR1 is MDHEN and CDR2 is SYDVKM.

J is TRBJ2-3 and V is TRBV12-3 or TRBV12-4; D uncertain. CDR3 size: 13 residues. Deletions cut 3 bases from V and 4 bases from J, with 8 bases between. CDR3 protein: CASSFNRADTQYF. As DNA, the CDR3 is TGTGCCAGCAGTTTTAATCGGGCAGATACGCAGTATTTT.

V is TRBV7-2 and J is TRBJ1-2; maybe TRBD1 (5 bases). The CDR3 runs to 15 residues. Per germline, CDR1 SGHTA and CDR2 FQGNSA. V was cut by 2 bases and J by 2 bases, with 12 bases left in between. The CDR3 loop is CASSLPIRGNYGYTF. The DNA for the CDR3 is TGTGCCAGCAGCTTACCAATTAGGGGCAACTATGGCTACACCTTC.

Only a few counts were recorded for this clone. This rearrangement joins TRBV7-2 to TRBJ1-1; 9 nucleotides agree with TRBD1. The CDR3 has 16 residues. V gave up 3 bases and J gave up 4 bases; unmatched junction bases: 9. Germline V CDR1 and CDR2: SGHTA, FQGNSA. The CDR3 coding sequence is TGTGCCAGCAGCTTTTCCGGGACAGGGTTTTTCACTGAAGCTTTCTTT. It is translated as CASSFSGTGFFTEAFF.

The CDR3 DNA sequence: TGTGCCAGCTTTTTTGTCGGTTACACAGATACGCAGTATTTT. It is translated as CASFFVGYTDTQYF. V and J are TRBV6-5 and TRBJ2-3; D remains ambiguous. The CDR3 covers 14 residues. Germline V gives CDR1 MNHEY, CDR2 SVGAGI. With 8 bases removed from V and 2 bases from J, the gap between germline ends came to 14 bases.

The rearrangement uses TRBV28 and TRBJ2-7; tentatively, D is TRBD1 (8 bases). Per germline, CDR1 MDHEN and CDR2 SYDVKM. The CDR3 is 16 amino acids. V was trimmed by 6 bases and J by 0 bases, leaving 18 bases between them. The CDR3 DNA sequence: TGTGCCAGCAGATCTACAGGGGGAGGGGCCTCCTACGAGCAGTACTTC. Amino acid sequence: CASRSTGGGASYEQYF.